A selection of T cell receptor beta chains follows, all from one sample in a study of cytomegalovirus exposure and HLA in healthy donors. The repertoire was sequenced with immunoSEQ multiplex PCR; TCRdb's copy has only in-frame clones and lacks some. The specimen's table records under 200,000 clones. The specimen sequenced was PBMCs. These receptors originate from a man aged 25 to 45 in good health and CMV-seronegative. The CDR3 runs from the conserved cysteine through the conserved F or W.

>TRBV12-1|16|TRBJ2-2
CASSFGGERNTGELFF
>TRBV28|14|TRBJ2-5
CASSTTGREETQYF
>TRBV7-9|19|TRBJ2-3
CASSLAVGQGTYFTDTQYF
>TRBV25-1|14|TRBJ2-7
CASSDMGRSYEQYF
>TRBV5-8|13|TRBJ2-7
CASSWDRGNEQYF
>TRBV28|14|TRBJ1-1
CASRWDRMNTEAFF
>TRBV7-9|15|TRBJ2-6
CASNLRSSGANVLTF
>TRBV19|14|TRBJ1-1
CASSSGGVLTEAFF
>TRBV7-6|16|TRBJ2-3
CASSPTSGRRTDTQYF
>TRBV10-3|15|TRBJ1-2
CAISESSQGNYGYTF
>TRBV7-9|13|TRBJ2-1
CASSITSGREQFF
>TRBV4-1|15|TRBJ1-2
CASSPGQGKVDGYTF
>TRBV5-4|15|TRBJ2-7
CASSPPGGRSYEQYF
>TRBV11-1|16|TRBJ2-3
CASSLGGLAATDTQYF
>TRBV5-1|15|TRBJ2-7
CASSLQLGQGSEQYF
>TRBV2|15|TRBJ1-2
CASSEGFDRGYGYTF
>TRBV6-5|13|TRBJ1-2
CASHPGGGGGYTF
>TRBV5-1|15|TRBJ2-1
CASSPMREGYNEQFF
>TRBV5-1|15|TRBJ2-5
CASSFSGEVVGTQYF
>TRBV4-3|11|TRBJ2-1
CASSHLNEQFF
>TRBV19|16|TRBJ2-3
CASSMRAGVGTDTQYF
>TRBV7-8|17|TRBJ2-6
CASSLAGGGSGANVLTF